These 22 T cell receptor beta chains originate from one sample sequenced in a study of T cell repertoires in cytomegalovirus infection. Antigens of these TCRs are unknown. TCRdb reprocessed the reads with MiXCR, giving one entry per CDR3 protein. The repertoire has hundreds of thousands of distinct CDR3 sequences, roughly 33% of them found once; the top ten carry around 12%. The sample in question was cultured CD8+ T cells from PBMCs, obtained from culture after CMV antigen stimulation. These receptors were obtained from a human donor in good health (CMV status not recorded). Some clones in this sample may be carry-over from other donors' samples.

This chain links TRBV7-3 with TRBJ1-6, with D unresolved. Germline V gene data show CDR1 as SGHTA and CDR2 as FQGTGA. The CDR3 extends over 16 amino acids. Deletions cut 7 bases from V and 3 bases from J, with 16 bases between. The CDR3, as DNA: TGTGCCAGCACCACGCTAGACCGGGACTATAATTCACCCCTCCACTTT. It translates to CASTTLDRDYNSPLHF.

This sequence joins TRBV12-3 or TRBV12-4 and TRBJ2-2, with D uncertain. The length of the CDR3 is 16 residues. V gave up 3 bases and J gave up 1 base, with 12 bases separating them. Here the CDR3 reads CASSFGTLQNTGELFF. In DNA form, the CDR3 reads TGTGCCAGCAGTTTTGGAACCCTTCAGAACACCGGGGAGCTGTTTTTT.

As regards this clonotype: A read error may explain this, as a much larger clone is one base away. The chain is built from TRBV28 and TRBJ2-3; 8 nucleotides match TRBD2. The CDR3 totals 16 residues. Germline CDR1 MDHEN, CDR2 SYDVKM. Unmatched junction bases numbered 9, after V lost 5 bases and J lost 2 bases. This CDR3 is CASSHSRGDLTDTQYF. Written as DNA, the CDR3 is TGTGCCAGCAGTCATTCGCGGGGGGACCTCACAGATACGCAGTATTTT.

Only a few counts were recorded for this clonotype. J is TRBJ2-7 and V is TRBV7-6; weak D call: TRBD1 (6 bases). Trimming took off 6 bases at V and 2 bases at J, with 11 bases between the two ends. This CDR3 has 13 residues. Looked up from germline, CDR1 is SGHVS and CDR2 is FNYEAQ. The CDR3 sequence is CASSAGEPYEQYV. In DNA, the CDR3 is TGTGCCAGCAGTGCAGGGGAACCCTACGAGCAGTACGTC.

The chain carries TRBV12-5 and TRBJ1-1, with TRBD1 matching over 8 bases. Germline CDR1 is LGHNT and CDR2 is FRNRAP. Unmatched junction bases numbered 13, after V lost 3 bases and J lost 4 bases. The CDR3 loop spans 17 amino acids. CDR3 region: CASGFAVGQGLITEAFF. The DNA for the CDR3 is TGTGCTAGTGGTTTCGCCGTCGGACAGGGTCTAATCACTGAAGCTTTCTTT. The full variable domain, completed using reference TRBV12-5 and TRBJ1-1, is DARVTQTPRHKVTEMGQEVTMRCQPILGHNTVFWYRQTMMQGLELLAYFRNRAPLDDSGMPKDRFSAEMPDATLATLKIQPSEPRDSAVYFCASGFAVGQGLITEAFFGQGTRLTVV.

This clonotype was seen ten or more times. The V and J genes are TRBV7-2 and TRBJ1-6, with D unclear. The CDR3 spans 15 residues. CDR1 SGHTA and CDR2 FQGNSA come from the germline V gene. Between the trimmed V and J ends, which lost 9 bases and 4 bases, there was a span of 16 bases. The CDR3 DNA reads TGTGCCAGTGGGCTTGATCGCCCTTATAATTCACCCCTCCACTTT. Translating gives CASGLDRPYNSPLHF.

This clonotype occurred many times. CDR3 region: CASSLEHDRGPLYNEQFF. In DNA, the CDR3 is TGTGCCAGCAGCTTAGAGCACGACAGGGGCCCACTTTACAATGAGCAGTTCTTC. V usage is TRBV7-2 and J usage is TRBJ2-1; 8 positions agree with TRBD1. The CDR3 totals 18 residues. Germline lookup yields CDR1 SGHTA and CDR2 FQGNSA. V lost 1 base to trimming and J lost 4 bases; unmatched junction nucleotides: 12.

This chain connects TRBV27 to TRBJ1-5; 10 positions agree with TRBD1. After removal of 4 bases from V and 14 bases from J, the junction contained 5 bases not matched to a gene. Germline-derived CDR1 and CDR2 are MNHEY and SMNVEV (reference sequence). The CDR3 runs 12 residues. CDR3 nucleotides: TGTGCCAGCAGTTCCGGACAGGGGGTTAAGCATTTT. This sequence encodes CASSSGQGVKHF.

The rearrangement links TRBV28 to TRBJ1-5; TRBD1 is a possible D gene (5 bases). CDR1 MDHEN and CDR2 SYDVKM come from the germline V gene. Trimming stripped 3 bases from V and 3 bases from J, with 9 bases between. This CDR3 comprises 14 residues. The CDR3 spells CASSFWGNNQPQHF. The CDR3 DNA sequence: TGTGCCAGCAGTTTTTGGGGGAACAATCAGCCCCAGCATTTT. The whole variable domain, remainder taken from reference TRBV28 and TRBJ1-5, is DVKVTQSSRYLVKRTGEKVFLECVQDMDHENMFWYRQDPGLGLRLIYFSYDVKMKEKGDIPEGYSVSREKKERFSLILESASTNQTSMYLCASSFWGNNQPQHFGDGTRLSIL.

The chain links TRBV10-3 to TRBJ1-3, with 9 bases that match TRBD1. The germline V gene encodes CDR1 ENHRY and CDR2 SYGVKD. The CDR3 loop spans 15 amino acids. Unmatched junction bases numbered 3, after V lost 6 bases and J lost 0 bases. In nucleotides, the CDR3 is TGTGCCATCAGGACAGGGGGGCCCTCTGGAAACACCATATATTTT. Amino acids: CAIRTGGPSGNTIYF.

This clonotype appeared a few times. The chain has TRBV24-1 and TRBJ1-2; TRBD1 is a possible D gene (6 bases). With 7 bases removed from V and 4 bases from J, the gap between germline ends came to 18 bases. The CDR3 extends over 15 amino acids. Germline V CDR1 and CDR2: KGHDR, SFDVKD. The CDR3: CATSASGADSYGYTF. CDR3 nucleotide sequence: TGTGCCACCAGCGCTTCAGGGGCAGATTCCTATGGCTACACCTTC.

The V gene is TRBV10-3, the J gene TRBJ2-2, with D perhaps matching TRBD2 (5 bases). Trimming took off 10 bases at V and 5 bases at J, with 11 bases between the two ends. CDR3 size: 12 residues. Germline values: CDR1 ENHRY, CDR2 SYGVKD. The CDR3 nucleotides are TGTGCCACTGTCGGAGGTACCGGGGAGCTGTTTTTT. Residues: CATVGGTGELFF.

The chain carries TRBV19 and TRBJ2-5; TRBD1 might be the D (5 bases). This CDR3 spans 15 amino acids. Trimming left V 1 base short and J 1 base short, with 10 bases between. Germline V CDR1 and CDR2: LNHDA, SQIVND (reference sequence). The CDR3 DNA sequence: TGTGCCAGTAGTATAGGTGAAAGGGGCCAAGAGACCCAGTACTTC. As protein: CASSIGERGQETQYF.

The sample holds many counts of this clonotype. V usage is TRBV7-6 and J usage is TRBJ2-1; D is perhaps TRBD2 (6 bases). Trimming pared 1 base from V and 4 bases from J, leaving 11 bases between. The CDR3 length is 15 residues. Germline loops: CDR1 SGHVS, CDR2 FNYEAQ. CDR3 sequence (DNA): TGTGCCAGCAGCTTAGGCGGGACCAAATACAATGAGCAGTTCTTC. This sequence encodes CASSLGGTKYNEQFF.

The rearrangement uses TRBV7-6 and TRBJ2-1; a possible D gene is TRBD2 (6 bases). This CDR3 spans 16 amino acids. Looked up from germline, CDR1 is SGHVS and CDR2 is FNYEAQ. V gave up 5 bases and J gave up 2 bases, with 16 bases separating them. The CDR3 DNA sequence: TGTGCCAGCAGCGGAGGGACCTATTCCGCCTACAATGAGCAGTTCTTC. Protein product: CASSGGTYSAYNEQFF.

For this clonotype: This may be a read error, as it is one base from a much larger clone. No conserved phenylalanine or tryptophan is present at the end of the CDR3, so a read error is the likely explanation. The V gene is TRBV6-6, the J gene TRBJ2-3; 7 bases fit TRBD2. J lost 1 base, V lost 8 bases, and 3 bases had no gene match. This CDR3 has 13 amino acids. The germline gives CDR1 MNHNY, CDR2 SVGAGI (reference sequence). CDR3 DNA: TGTGCCAGCGGGGGGGGACGCACAGATACGCAGTATTCT. It codes for CASGGGRTDTQYS.

The V call is TRBV6-6, the J call TRBJ1-1, with TRBD1 matching over 8 bases. With 3 bases clipped from V and 6 bases from J, the junction kept 9 bases outside the gene matches. The CDR3 sequence is 15 residues long. The germline CDR1 and CDR2 sequences are MNHNY and SVGAGI (reference sequence). The CDR3 nucleotides read TGTGCCAGCAGTTATCCAGGGGGCGCCAGGCCTGAAGCTTTCTTT. Translating gives CASSYPGGARPEAFF.

This clonotype was observed at least ten times. The limits of the CDR3 on the DNA are not certain, so only TCRdb's listed CDR3 is given. The chain combines TRBV12-3 or TRBV12-4 with TRBJ2-3; the table calls TRBD1, which could not be checked here. The CDR3 spans 17 amino acids, including both terminal residues. CDR3 region: CASSFLAGKGSTDTQYF.

The gene calls are TRBV9 and TRBJ2-5; 9 nucleotides align to TRBD2. J lost 1 base, V lost 3 bases, and 4 bases had no gene match. The CDR3 sequence is 15 residues long. Germline CDR1 is SGDLS and CDR2 is YYNGEE. The CDR3 here is CASSASGVLQETQYF. The CDR3 DNA reads as TGTGCCAGCAGCGCTAGCGGGGTCCTCCAAGAGACCCAGTACTTC.

This chain links TRBV15 with TRBJ1-5; tentative D call: TRBD1 (5 bases). The ends were cut back, 6 bases at V and 4 bases at J, with 16 bases in the middle. Germline V gene data show CDR1 as LNHNV and CDR2 as YYDKDF (reference sequence). This CDR3 contains 15 residues. This chain's CDR3 is CATSLEGAPNQPQHF. As DNA, the CDR3 is TGTGCCACCAGTTTGGAAGGGGCCCCGAATCAGCCCCAGCATTTT. The variable domain in full, with the rest retrieved from reference TRBV15 and TRBJ1-5, is DAMVIQNPRYQVTQFGKPVTLSCSQTLNHNVMYWYQQKSSQAPKLLFHYYDKDFNNEADTPDNFQSRRPNTSFCFLDIRSPGLGDTAMYLCATSLEGAPNQPQHFGDGTRLSIL.

The sample holds a few counts of this clonotype. This chain uses TRBV6-1 with TRBJ1-5; no firm D call. The CDR3 totals 14 residues. Trimming cost V 0 bases and J 4 bases, with 7 bases left between them. Per the germline V gene, CDR1 is MNHNS and CDR2 is SASEGT. CDR3 DNA: TGTGCCAGCAGTGAAGCCTGGGAAAATCAGCCCCAGCATTTT. It codes for CASSEAWENQPQHF.

With respect to this clonotype: One end of the junction is discordant with germline, which a read error may explain. The CDR3 protein is CVSSYGAFGYTF. The CDR3 coding sequence is TGTGTCAGCAGTTACGGGGCGTTTGGCTACACCTTC. The chain employs TRBV6-5 and TRBJ1-2; D is perhaps TRBD1 (5 bases). The germline V gene encodes CDR1 MNHEY and CDR2 SVGAGI. The CDR3 extends over 12 amino acids.